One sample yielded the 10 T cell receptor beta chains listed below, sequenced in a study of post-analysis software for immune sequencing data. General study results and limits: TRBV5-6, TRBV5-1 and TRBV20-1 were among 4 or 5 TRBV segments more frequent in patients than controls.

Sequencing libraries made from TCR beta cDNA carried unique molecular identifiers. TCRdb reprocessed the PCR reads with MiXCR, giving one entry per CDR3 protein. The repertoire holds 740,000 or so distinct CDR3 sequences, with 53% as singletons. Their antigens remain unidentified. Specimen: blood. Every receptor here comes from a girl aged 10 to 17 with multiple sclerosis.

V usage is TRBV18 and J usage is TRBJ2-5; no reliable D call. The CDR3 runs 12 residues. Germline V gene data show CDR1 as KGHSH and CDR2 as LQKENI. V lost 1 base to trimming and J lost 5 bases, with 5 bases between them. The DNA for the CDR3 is TGTGCCAGCTCACCACTGGCGGAGACCCAGTACTTC. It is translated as CASSPLAETQYF.

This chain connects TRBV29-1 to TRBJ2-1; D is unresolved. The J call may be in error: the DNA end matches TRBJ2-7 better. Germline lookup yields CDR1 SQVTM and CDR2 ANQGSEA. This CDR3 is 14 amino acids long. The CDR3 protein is CSVEEWSSYNEQYF. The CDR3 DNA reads TGCAGCGTTGAAGAATGGTCGTCCTACAATGAGCAGTACTTC.

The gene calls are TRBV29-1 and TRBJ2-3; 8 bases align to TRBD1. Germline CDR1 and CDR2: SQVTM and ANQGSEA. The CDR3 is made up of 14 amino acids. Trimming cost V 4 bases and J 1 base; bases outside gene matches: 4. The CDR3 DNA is TGCAGCGTTGCCAGGGGGCAGGGCACAGATACGCAGTATTTT. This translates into CSVARGQGTDTQYF.

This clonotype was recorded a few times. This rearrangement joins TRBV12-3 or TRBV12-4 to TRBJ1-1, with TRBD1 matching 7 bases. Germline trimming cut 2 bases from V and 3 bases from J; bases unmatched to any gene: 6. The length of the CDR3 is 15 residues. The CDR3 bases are TGTGCCAGCAGTTTACGTCCAGGGGGGGACACTGAAGCTTTCTTT. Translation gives CASSLRPGGDTEAFF.

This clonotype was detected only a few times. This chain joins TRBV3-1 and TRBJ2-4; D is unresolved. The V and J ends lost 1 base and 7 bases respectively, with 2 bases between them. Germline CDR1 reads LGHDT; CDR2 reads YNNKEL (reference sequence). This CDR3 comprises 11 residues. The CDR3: CASSQVNIQYF. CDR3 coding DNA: TGTGCCAGCAGCCAAGTTAACATTCAGTACTTC.

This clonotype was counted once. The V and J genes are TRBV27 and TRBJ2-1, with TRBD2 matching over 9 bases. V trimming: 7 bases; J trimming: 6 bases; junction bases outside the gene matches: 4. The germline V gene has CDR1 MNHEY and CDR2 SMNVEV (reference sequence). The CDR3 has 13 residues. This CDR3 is CASIGTSLNEQFF. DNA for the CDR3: TGTGCCAGCATCGGGACTAGCCTCAATGAGCAGTTCTTC.

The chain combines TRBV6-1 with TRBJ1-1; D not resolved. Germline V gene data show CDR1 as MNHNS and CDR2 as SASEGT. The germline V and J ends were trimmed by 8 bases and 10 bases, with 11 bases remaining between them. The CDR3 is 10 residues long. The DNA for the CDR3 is TGTGCCAGCTTCGGTTGGGTAGCTTTCTTT. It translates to CASFGWVAFF.

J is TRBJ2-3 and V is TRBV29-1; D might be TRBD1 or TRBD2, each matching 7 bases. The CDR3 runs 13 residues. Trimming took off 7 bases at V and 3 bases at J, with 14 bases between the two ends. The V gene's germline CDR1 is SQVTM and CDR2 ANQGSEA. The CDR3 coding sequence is TGCAGCGACGTCAGGGGGGGGACAGATACGCAGTATTTT. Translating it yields CSDVRGGTDTQYF.

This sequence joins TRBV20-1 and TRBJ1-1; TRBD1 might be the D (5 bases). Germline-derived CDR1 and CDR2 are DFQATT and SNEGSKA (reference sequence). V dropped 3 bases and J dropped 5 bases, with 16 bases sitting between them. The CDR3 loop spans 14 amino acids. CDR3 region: CSARIGGGRTEAFF. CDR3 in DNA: TGCAGTGCTAGGATCGGGGGAGGGAGGACTGAAGCTTTCTTT.

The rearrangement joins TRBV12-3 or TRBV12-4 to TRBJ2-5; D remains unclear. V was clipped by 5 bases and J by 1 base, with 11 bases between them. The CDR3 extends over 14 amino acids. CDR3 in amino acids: CASSTGPAQETQYF. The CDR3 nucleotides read TGTGCCAGCAGTACTGGGCCGGCCCAAGAGACCCAGTACTTC.